Sequencing of this T cell receptor beta chain was carried out in a study of T cell repertoires in cytomegalovirus infection. On this clonotype: As yet, its antigen is unknown.

CDR3 length: 15 residues. Germline V lookup: CDR1 SGHTA, CDR2 FQGNSA. V shed 3 bases and J 7 bases; nucleotides not matched to a gene: 6. MiXCR, run by TCRdb on the reads, gives a single entry per CDR3 protein. This table holds roughly 920,000 distinct CDR3 sequences, around 31% found once. This TCR was recovered from a human donor in good health (CMV status not recorded). Some clones in this sample may be carry-over from other donors' samples. This specimen was cultured CD8+ T cells from PBMCs, taken from culture after CMV antigen stimulation. This sequence joins TRBV7-2 and TRBJ2-7; TRBD2 agrees at 13 bases. Here the CDR3 DNA reads TGTGCCAGCAGCTTTACTAGCGGGGGGGCCGATGAGCAGTACTTC. This translates into CASSFTSGGADEQYF.